This T cell receptor beta chain is from a study of long-term antiretroviral therapy in people with HIV. Study-wide results and limits: Unavailable data included ART adherence, viral resistance and therapy changes (switches in treatment).

In its sample, this clone was seen a few times. Its specificity is not known. At survey level, the immunoSEQ assay was run in its v3.0 version. Sequenced by immunoSEQ multiplex PCR; TCRdb stores in-frame clones only, minus some. The data contain under 30,000 clones, just under 95% of them seen just once; the ten biggest clones take up 2.5% to 3.5%. CDR3 size: 16 residues. CDR1 and CDR2 (germline): SGDLS, YYNGEE. V lost 2 bases and J 1 base, leaving 14 bases between the germline ends. The material was unsorted PBMCs, obtained 5.3 years after starting antiretroviral therapy. V gene TRBV9 combines with J gene TRBJ2-3; D may be TRBD1 (6 bases). The sequence was obtained from a man aged 50-60 years with HIV. DNA for the CDR3: TGTGCCAGCAGCGTCAGTTCGGGACAAGGCACAGATACGCAGTATTTT. It yields the protein CASSVSSGQGTDTQYF. Variable domain in full (rest from reference TRBV9 and TRBJ2-3): DSGVTQTPKHLITATGQRVTLRCSPRSGDLSVYWYQQSLDQGLQFLIQYYNGEERAKGNILERFSAQQFPDLHSELNLSSLELGDSALYFCASSVSSGQGTDTQYFGPGTRLTVL.